Listed below are T cell receptor beta chains from one sample, sequenced in a study of T cell clonotyping in hematopoietic cell transplantation. Some clones are missing from TCRdb's copy, which holds only in-frame ones; the method was immunoSEQ multiplex PCR. The sample holds roughly 9,000 clones, roughly 93% seen once. Here the sequenced sample was PBMCs, taken 100 days after allogeneic stem cell transplant. These receptors all stem from a male patient in his fifties or sixties who had an allogeneic stem cell transplant from a related donor, so T cells may come from the graft donor. Some clones in this sample may be carry-over from other donors' samples. Both conserved end residues are part of each CDR3. A D gene is named only where the DNA matches it firmly. For some rows the clone size is stated as once, few or many, or as a class when expanded; others skip it.

clone_size | j_call | v_call | d_call | cdr3_nt | cdr3_aa
- | TRBJ2-3 | TRBV27 | - | TGTGCCAGCAGTTTAAACTGGAAAGATACGCAGTATTTT | CASSLNWKDTQYF
- | TRBJ1-5 | TRBV2 | TRBD1 | TGTGCCAGCCACAGGGGTTCGGGCAATCAGCCCCAGCATTTT | CASHRGSGNQPQHF
- | TRBJ2-5 | TRBV21-1 | - | TGTGCCAGCAGCAAAGAGGGGACAGGGACCCGGACCCAGTACTTC | CASSKEGTGTRTQYF
- | TRBJ2-2 | TRBV18 | TRBD2 | TGTGCCAGCTCGCCGGGACTAGCGGCCACCGGGGAGCTGTTTTTT | CASSPGLAATGELFF
- | TRBJ2-3 | TRBV11-2 | - | TGTGCCAGCAGCTTCCGGACTAGCACAGATACGCAGTATTTT | CASSFRTSTDTQYF
- | TRBJ2-7 | TRBV9 | - | TGTGCCAGCAGCGTAGGCTCCCTTGTTGCGTTACCCTACGAGCAGTACTTC | CASSVGSLVALPYEQYF
few | TRBJ2-7 | TRBV4-1 | TRBD2 | TGCGCCAGCAGCCAGGGAGCGGGAACATCCCACTACGAGCAGTACTTC | CASSQGAGTSHYEQYF
once | TRBJ2-5 | TRBV7-2 | - | TGTGCCAGCAGCCGAGGGGCGGGGGCACCCTCCGGGACCCAGTACTTC | CASSRGAGAPSGTQYF
- | TRBJ2-2 | TRBV7-2 | - | TGTGCCAGCAGCTTAGAATGGGCCACCGGGGAGCTGTTTTTT | CASSLEWATGELFF
- | TRBJ2-5 | TRBV7-2 | - | TGTGCCAGCAGCCCCCCTGGGGCGGAGACCCAGTACTTC | CASSPPGAETQYF
- | TRBJ2-1 | TRBV7-6 | - | TGTGCCAGCTCCCACTCCGCGGGATTCTACAATGAGCAGTTCTTC | CASSHSAGFYNEQFF
- | TRBJ2-7 | TRBV15 | TRBD1 | TGTGCCACCAGCAGAGGAGACAGGGGTCTGTACGAGCAGTACTTC | CATSRGDRGLYEQYF
- | TRBJ2-3 | TRBV19 | TRBD2 | TGTGCCAGTAGTATAGGCGGGGGGGGCACAGATACGCAGTATTTT | CASSIGGGGTDTQYF
few | TRBJ2-1 | TRBV29-1 | TRBD1 | TGCAGCGTTCTCCGATCTGACAGGGTCAATGAGCAGTTCTTC | CSVLRSDRVNEQFF
- | TRBJ1-1 | TRBV29-1 | - | TGCAGCGCCGAGGGCAGGGAAGATGGGAACACTGAAGCTTTCTTT | CSAEGREDGNTEAFF
- | TRBJ2-5 | TRBV9 | - | TGTGCCAGCAGCGTAGCTACGGCAGGGCCCCAAGAGACCCAGTACTTC | CASSVATAGPQETQYF
once | TRBJ2-1 | TRBV29-1 | - | TGCAGCGTTCCCCCGGGGCCTACCTACAATGAGCAGTTCTTC | CSVPPGPTYNEQFF
- | TRBJ1-5 | TRBV27 | - | TGTGCCAGCAGTTTAGGCCGACACAATCAGCCCCAGCATTTT | CASSLGRHNQPQHF
- | TRBJ1-1 | TRBV9 | - | TGTGCCAGCAGCCTAATCGTGACGAACACTGAAGCTTTCTTT | CASSLIVTNTEAFF
- | TRBJ2-7 | TRBV27 | - | TGTGCCAGCAGTTTAAGGCCGGGGCCTAACTCCTACGAGCAGTACTTC | CASSLRPGPNSYEQYF
- | TRBJ1-2 | TRBV5-1 | TRBD1 | TGCGCCAGCAGCCCAGGACAGGGCCTCTATGGCTACACCTTC | CASSPGQGLYGYTF
- | TRBJ2-7 | TRBV30 | TRBD2 | TGTGCCTGGAGTCCCCCCCCCAGACTAGCGGCTACCTACGAGCAGTACTTC | CAWSPPPRLAATYEQYF
- | TRBJ2-7 | TRBV19 | TRBD1 | TGTGCCAGTAGTATGGGGTCAGGGGGATTCTACGAGCAGTACTTC | CASSMGSGGFYEQYF
- | TRBJ2-7 | TRBV27 | TRBD2 | TGTGCCAGCAGCCCAATCGGACTAGCGGGGACCTACGAGCAGTACTTC | CASSPIGLAGTYEQYF
- | TRBJ1-5 | TRBV2 | - | TGTGCCAGCAGTTTTAGGAGTCAGCCCCAGCATTTT | CASSFRSQPQHF
- | TRBJ1-6 | TRBV30 | TRBD1 | TGTGCCTGGAGCGGACAGGGGGAGAATTCACCCCTCCACTTT | CAWSGQGENSPLHF
once | TRBJ2-1 | TRBV7-3 | - | TGTGCCAGCAGCTCACTCGAGGGGGGGTACAATGAGCAGTTCTTC | CASSSLEGGYNEQFF
- | TRBJ1-4 | TRBV30 | - | TGTGCCTGGGCCGCGCTCAATGAAAAACTGTTTTTT | CAWAALNEKLFF
- | TRBJ2-7 | TRBV28 | TRBD1 | TGTGCCAGCAGTTACACAGGGGACGCTTACGAGCAGTACTTC | CASSYTGDAYEQYF
- | TRBJ1-2 | TRBV7-8 | - | TGTGCCAGCAGCGCGGGACTCCAAGACTATGGCTACACCTTC | CASSAGLQDYGYTF
- | TRBJ2-5 | TRBV29-1 | - | TGCAGTCACGCAGGGGGGAAGGAGACCCAGTACTTC | CSHAGGKETQYF
- | TRBJ2-2 | TRBV28 | - | TGTGCCAGCAGTGCTGCCCGGGGTGTAACCGGGGAGCTGTTTTTT | CASSAARGVTGELFF
- | TRBJ1-1 | TRBV11-2 | - | TGTGCCAGCAGCTTACAACAGGGAAGCACTGAAGCTTTCTTT | CASSLQQGSTEAFF
- | TRBJ1-5 | TRBV7-2 | - | TGTGCCAGCAGCTTATCAGGGAATCAGCCCCAGCATTTT | CASSLSGNQPQHF
- | TRBJ1-3 | TRBV30 | - | TGTGCCTGGAGTGTACTGGCAGGAAACACCATATATTTT | CAWSVLAGNTIYF
- | TRBJ2-7 | TRBV7-6 | TRBD2 | TGTGCCAGCAGCTCAGGACTAGTCTCCTACGAGCAGTACTTC | CASSSGLVSYEQYF
- | TRBJ1-1 | TRBV7-9 | - | TGTGCCAGCAGCTTAGATGCAGGGATAACTGAAGCTTTCTTT | CASSLDAGITEAFF
- | TRBJ2-5 | TRBV5-1 | TRBD2 | TGCGCCAGCAGCCAAGGACTAGCGGGAGACCAAGAGACCCAGTACTTC | CASSQGLAGDQETQYF
- | TRBJ1-2 | TRBV6-5 | TRBD1 | TGTGCCAGCTATCCAGGGGGAAGCTATGGCTACACCTTC | CASYPGGSYGYTF
- | TRBJ2-7 | TRBV14 | - | TGTGCCAGCAGGCGTGTCGGGGGCCCTTCCTACGAGCAGTACTTC | CASRRVGGPSYEQYF
- | TRBJ1-2 | TRBV19 | TRBD1 | TGTGCCAGTAGTCCGGACAGGTCCTATGGCTACACCTTC | CASSPDRSYGYTF
- | TRBJ2-3 | TRBV7-8 | TRBD2 | TGTGCCAGCAGCTTAGTGGGACTAGCGGGCTTTACTAGCACAGATACGCAGTATTTT | CASSLVGLAGFTSTDTQYF
- | TRBJ1-1 | TRBV25-1 | TRBD1 | TGTGCCAGCAGTGAGGCCAAGTGGACAGGGAACGCGGAAGCTTTCTTT | CASSEAKWTGNAEAFF
- | TRBJ2-1 | TRBV11-3 | - | TGTGCCAGCAGCTTATCCTTATCTAGCGTAGGTGAGCAGTTCTTC | CASSLSLSSVGEQFF
- | TRBJ2-2 | TRBV13 | - | TGTGCCAGCAGCCCCCCTCCAGTTCCCGGGCTTACCGGGGAGCTGTTTTTT | CASSPPPVPGLTGELFF
- | TRBJ2-1 | TRBV19 | TRBD2 | TGTGCCTCAACCCGGACTAGCGGGGACTACAATGAGCAGTTCTTC | CASTRTSGDYNEQFF
- | TRBJ2-7 | TRBV18 | TRBD2 | TGTGCCAGCTCCCCCCTACGGACTAGCGGCTCCTACGAGCAGTACTTC | CASSPLRTSGSYEQYF
- | TRBJ2-7 | TRBV6-5 | TRBD2 | TGTGCCAGCAGTTACATAGCGGGAGGCTACGAGCAGTACTTC | CASSYIAGGYEQYF
- | TRBJ2-7 | TRBV28 | TRBD2 | TGTGCCAGCAGTTTTGTAAAGCGGGGGGGCGACTACGAGCAGTACTTC | CASSFVKRGGDYEQYF
- | TRBJ2-7 | TRBV28 | TRBD2 | TGTGCCAGCAGTTTTACCCTAGCGGGACTCTCCTACGAGCAGTACTTC | CASSFTLAGLSYEQYF
few | TRBJ2-7 | TRBV27 | - | TGTGCCAGCAGTTTATCGTCCAGATCCTACGAGCAGTACTTC | CASSLSSRSYEQYF
few | TRBJ2-2 | TRBV4-1 | - | TGCGCCAGCAGCCCGTCTTCGATGAACACCGGGGAGCTGTTTTTT | CASSPSSMNTGELFF
once | TRBJ1-2 | TRBV25-1 | TRBD1 | TGTGCCAGCAAACCGGGACAGCGGGGCAACTATGGCTACACCTTC | CASKPGQRGNYGYTF
- | TRBJ1-3 | TRBV7-2 | TRBD1 | TGTGCCAGCAGCCCGCAGACAGGGCGCGGAAACACCATATATTTT | CASSPQTGRGNTIYF